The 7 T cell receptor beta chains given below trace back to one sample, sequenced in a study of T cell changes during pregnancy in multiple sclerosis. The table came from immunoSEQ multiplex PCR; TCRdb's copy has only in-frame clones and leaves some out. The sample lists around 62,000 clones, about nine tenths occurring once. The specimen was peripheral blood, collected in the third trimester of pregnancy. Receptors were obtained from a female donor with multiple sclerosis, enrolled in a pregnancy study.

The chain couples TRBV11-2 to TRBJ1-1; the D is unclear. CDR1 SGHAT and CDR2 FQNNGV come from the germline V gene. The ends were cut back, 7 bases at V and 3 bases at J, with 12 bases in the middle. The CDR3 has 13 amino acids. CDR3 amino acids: CASTPGFDTEAFF. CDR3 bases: TGTGCCAGCACCCCGGGGTTCGACACTGAAGCTTTCTTT.

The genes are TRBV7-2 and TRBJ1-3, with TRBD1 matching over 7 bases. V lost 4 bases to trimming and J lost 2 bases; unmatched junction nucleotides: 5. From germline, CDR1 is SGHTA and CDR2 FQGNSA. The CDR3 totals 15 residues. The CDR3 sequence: CASSSQTGTGNTIYF. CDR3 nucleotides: TGTGCCAGCAGCTCTCAGACAGGGACTGGAAACACCATATATTTT.

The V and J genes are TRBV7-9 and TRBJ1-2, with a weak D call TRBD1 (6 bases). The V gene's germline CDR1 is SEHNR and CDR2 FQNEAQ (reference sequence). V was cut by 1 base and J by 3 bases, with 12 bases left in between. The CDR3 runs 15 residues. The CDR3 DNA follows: TGTGCCAGCAGCTTAGTCCGGACAGCGGACTATGGCTACACCTTC. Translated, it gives CASSLVRTADYGYTF.

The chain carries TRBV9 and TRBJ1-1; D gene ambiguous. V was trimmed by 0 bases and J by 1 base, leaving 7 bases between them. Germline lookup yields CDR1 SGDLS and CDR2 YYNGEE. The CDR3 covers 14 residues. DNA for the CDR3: TGTGCCAGCAGCGTAGAAGGAGCGAACACTGAAGCTTTCTTT. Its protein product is CASSVEGANTEAFF.

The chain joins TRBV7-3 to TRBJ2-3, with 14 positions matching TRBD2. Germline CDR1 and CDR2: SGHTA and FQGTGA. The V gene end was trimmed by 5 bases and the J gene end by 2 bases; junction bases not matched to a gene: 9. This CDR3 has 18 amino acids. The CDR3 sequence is CASSPGLAGGLNTDTQYF. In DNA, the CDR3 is TGTGCCAGCAGCCCCGGACTAGCGGGGGGCCTGAACACAGATACGCAGTATTTT.

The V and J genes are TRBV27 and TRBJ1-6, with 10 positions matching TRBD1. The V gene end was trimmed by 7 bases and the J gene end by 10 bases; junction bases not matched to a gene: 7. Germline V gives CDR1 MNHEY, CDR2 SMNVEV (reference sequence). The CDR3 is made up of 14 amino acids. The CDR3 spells CASTGTGDSSPLHF. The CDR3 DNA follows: TGTGCCAGCACCGGGACAGGGGATAGCTCACCCCTCCACTTT.

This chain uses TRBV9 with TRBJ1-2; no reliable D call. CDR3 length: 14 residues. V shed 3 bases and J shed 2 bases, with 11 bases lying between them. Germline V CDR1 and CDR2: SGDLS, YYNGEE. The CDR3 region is CASSAQGGNYGYTF. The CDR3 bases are TGTGCCAGCAGCGCGCAAGGCGGGAACTATGGCTACACCTTC. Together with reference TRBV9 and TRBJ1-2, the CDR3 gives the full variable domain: DSGVTQTPKHLITATGQRVTLRCSPRSGDLSVYWYQQSLDQGLQFLIQYYNGEERAKGNILERFSAQQFPDLHSELNLSSLELGDSALYFCASSAQGGNYGYTFGSGTRLTVV.